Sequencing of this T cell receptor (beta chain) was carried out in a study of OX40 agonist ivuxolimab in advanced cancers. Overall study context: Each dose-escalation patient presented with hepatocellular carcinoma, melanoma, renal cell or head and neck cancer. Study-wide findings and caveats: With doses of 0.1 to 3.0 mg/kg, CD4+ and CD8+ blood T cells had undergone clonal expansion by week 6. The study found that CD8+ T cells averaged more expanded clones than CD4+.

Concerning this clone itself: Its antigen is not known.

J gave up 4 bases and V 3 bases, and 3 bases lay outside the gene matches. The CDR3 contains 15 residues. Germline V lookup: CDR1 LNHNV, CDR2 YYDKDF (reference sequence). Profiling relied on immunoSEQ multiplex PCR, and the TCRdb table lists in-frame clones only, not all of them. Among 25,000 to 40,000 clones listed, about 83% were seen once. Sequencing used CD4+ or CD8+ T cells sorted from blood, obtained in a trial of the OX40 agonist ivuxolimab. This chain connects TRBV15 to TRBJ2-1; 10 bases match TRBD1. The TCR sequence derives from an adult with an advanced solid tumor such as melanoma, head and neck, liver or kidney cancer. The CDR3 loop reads CATSSRDRGYNEQFF. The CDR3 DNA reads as TGTGCCACCAGCAGCCGGGACAGGGGTTACAATGAGCAGTTCTTC. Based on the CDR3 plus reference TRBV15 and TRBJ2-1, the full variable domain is DAMVIQNPRYQVTQFGKPVTLSCSQTLNHNVMYWYQQKSSQAPKLLFHYYDKDFNNEADTPDNFQSRRPNTSFCFLDIRSPGLGDTAMYLCATSSRDRGYNEQFFGPGTRLTVL.